This TCR beta chain was identified during a study of molecular identifiers for immune sequencing clone quantification (dated by TCRdb to 2017 to 2018). With respect to the entire study: In a replicate experiment, RNA from around 20,000 or 100,000 naive CD8 T cells was split into five aliquots, four of which were sequenced. This methods study benchmarked molecular-identifier clustering-based TCR repertoire sequencing (MIDCIRS) and TCR RNA copy counting, using CD8 T cells to do so.

Naive CD8 T cell libraries were made from approximately 20,000 to 1,000,000 sorted cells using 10%, 30% or 50% of purified RNA. On a BD FACSAria II, naive CD8 T cells were FACS-sorted as CD8+CD4-CCR7+CD45RA+ and collected into RLT Plus buffer. To test detection sensitivity, Jurkat RNA equal to fewer than 13 TCR copies was added to samples of about 20,000-1,000,000 naive CD8 T cells. CD8 T cells were enriched using RosetteSep CD8+ T Cell Enrichment Cocktail and Ficoll-Paque, and the enriched cells then underwent ACK red cell lysis. The protocol used for the library was PCR. Reads for this sample came from a NextSeq 500. Preparation of bulk TCR libraries followed a previously described approach, with the TCR primers listed in Table S5. Total RNA was purified with the Qiagen AllPrep DNA/RNA kit. Before any analysis, reads coming from multiple sequencing runs of the same library were combined into one pool. The paper's processing steps were these. Only reads with exact TCR constant sequence were kept, trimmed to 150 nt, and grouped by their 12-nt molecular barcodes. Reads in each barcode group were sub-clustered using a 15% Levenshtein threshold, and a quality-weighted consensus sequence was built for each RNA molecule. Non-functional sequences were discarded, and so were lower-count sequences lying one edit away from another sequence. Based on a fit of two negative binomial distributions, barcode sub-clusters having less than 20% of the maximum read count were discarded. TCRdb passed the public sequencing reads through fastp at Q25 and MiXCR, retaining productive beta sequences. Rows with a matching CDR3 protein are joined into one entry that keeps the most common DNA and genes. The V and J calls here are based on TCRdb, not the publication. The sample includes 45,000 to 55,000 distinct CDR3 sequences, with just over 35% observed a single time. Clones ranked in the top ten supply roughly 3.8% of the sample.

CDR1 and CDR2 were assigned from the germline V gene (reference sequence) as MNHNY and SVGAGI. The CDR3 sequence holds 14 residues, the cysteine and phenylalanine included. The retained sequence is limited to the CDR3, 42 bases, with the frame set at the first base. V loses 2 bases, J loses 0 bases, and the germline ends lie 6 bases apart. The table lists this clonotype with many counts. Its antigen remains undetermined. The sample holds no much larger clone one base away, and base qualities are not on file. The investigation overall reported the following: About 3 recovered TCR RNA copies per cell were obtained by modeling, versus about ten by digital PCR, implying a capture efficiency of approximately 27%. Identical TCR molecules sharing a barcode could cause highly expanded clone sizes to be underestimated. When barcode sub-clustering was not used, chimeric consensus sequences inflated TCR diversity, with chimeras reaching as high as 47%. A single cell's worth of spiked-in Jurkat TCR RNA was reported detectable even among under 1.3 million naive CD8 T cells. Spiked-in Jurkat TCR RNA (about 10 copies' worth), which is not part of the donor repertoire, was contained in the naive libraries. In CMV-specific effector cells, clones with more than 20 RNA copies accounted for over 97% of molecules, whereas in naive cells such clones accounted for under 1%.

The rearrangement combines TRBV6-6 with TRBJ2-3; no D gene call is confident. Source material: naive CD8+ T cells from blood, with Jurkat cell RNA spiked in. The cell subset or site label, read with the paper, signifies: FACS-sorted CD8+CD4-CCR7+CD45RA+ naive T cells. This TCR derives from a human donor in good health. Some libraries in this study had Jurkat cell RNA spiked in. The CDR3 here reads CASSYAGSTDTQYF. The DNA sequence is as follows: TGTGCCAGCAGTTACGCCGGGAGCACAGATACGCAGTATTTT.